These 13 T cell receptor beta chains came from one sample sequenced in a study of OX40 agonist ivuxolimab in advanced cancers. Assay: immunoSEQ multiplex PCR; the TCRdb copy retains only in-frame clones and omits some. The sample yields about 56,000 clones, more than 80% seen once. The material sequenced was CD4+ or CD8+ T cells sorted from blood, taken in a trial of the OX40 agonist ivuxolimab. Source of these receptors: an adult with an advanced solid tumor such as melanoma, head and neck, liver or kidney cancer.

The chain employs TRBV11-2 and TRBJ1-5; 8 bases match TRBD1. Trimming at V came to 5 bases and at J to 1 base, leaving 10 bases not matched to a gene. The CDR3 contains 17 residues. The V gene's germline CDR1 is SGHAT and CDR2 FQNNGV. CDR3 amino acids: CASSPRTGSRSNQPQHF. The CDR3 bases are TGTGCCAGCAGCCCCCGGACAGGGAGTCGAAGCAATCAGCCCCAGCATTTT.

This clone appeared a few times. The V and J genes are TRBV7-6 and TRBJ1-2, with 7 bases that match TRBD1. Germline V gene sequence: CDR1 SGHVS, CDR2 FNYEAQ. Trimming removed 8 bases from V and 8 bases from J; junction bases left unmatched: 14. This CDR3 spans 14 amino acids. This CDR3 is CASGQLTGRQGYTF. For the CDR3, the DNA is TGTGCCAGCGGGCAACTGACAGGGCGGCAAGGCTACACCTTC.

V and J are TRBV6-5 and TRBJ1-1; D possibly corresponds to TRBD1 (5 bases). The CDR3 has 14 amino acids. Germline assignment: CDR1 MNHEY and CDR2 SVGAGI. V dropped 4 bases and J dropped 1 base, with 10 bases sitting between them. The CDR3 DNA reads TGTGCCAGCAGTTCAGGGACGCCGAACACTGAAGCTTTCTTT. Protein sequence: CASSSGTPNTEAFF.

The chain is built from TRBV21-1 and TRBJ1-4. TRBV21-1 counts as a pseudogene. CDR3 length: 11 residues. CDR3 nucleotide sequence: TGTGCCAGCAGCCCCCCCGCAAAACTGTTTTTT. As protein: CASSPPAKLFF.

V gene TRBV5-1 combines with J gene TRBJ2-7, with 10 bases matching TRBD1. The CDR3 runs 14 residues. Looked up from germline, CDR1 is SGHRS and CDR2 is YFSETQ. With 6 bases clipped from V and 5 bases from J, the junction kept 8 bases outside the gene matches. The CDR3 DNA is TGCGCCAGCAACCCTGGGACAGGGGTTCACGAGCAGTACTTC. It translates to CASNPGTGVHEQYF.

This clone was picked up one time. This chain uses TRBV6-1 with TRBJ1-5; no definite D call. Germline-derived CDR1 and CDR2 are MNHNS and SASEGT. V lost 8 bases and J lost 0, with 11 bases in between. The length of the CDR3 is 14 residues. The CDR3 DNA reads TGTGCCAGCGTATTCTCGTATAGCAATCAGCCCCAGCATTTT. It encodes CASVFSYSNQPQHF.

This clone was detected only a few times. The chain couples TRBV23-1 to TRBJ1-2; D remains ambiguous. TRBV23-1 is an ORF, with its function uncertain. The CDR3 loop spans 11 amino acids. Deletions cut 6 bases from V and 2 bases from J, with 4 bases between. The CDR3 DNA reads as TGCGCCAGCAGGGACAACTATGGCTACACCTTC. Its translation is CASRDNYGYTF.

V and J are TRBV11-2 and TRBJ2-3; 7 bases fit TRBD2. Germline V CDR1 and CDR2: SGHAT, FQNNGV. The V and J ends lost 0 bases and 5 bases, in that order; junction bases with no gene match: 5. The CDR3 covers 15 residues. The CDR3 nucleotides read TGTGCCAGCAGCTTAGAGGGGATAGCGGGAGATACGCAGTATTTT. It is translated as CASSLEGIAGDTQYF.

This clone appeared many times. The chain carries TRBV5-1 and TRBJ1-3, with D uncertain. V lost 3 bases and J 4 bases, leaving 11 bases between the germline ends. This CDR3 spans 14 amino acids. Germline CDR1 SGHRS, CDR2 YFSETQ. CDR3 DNA sequence: TGCGCCAGCAGCTCTACACCCGGGGGAAACACCATATATTTT. This codes for CASSSTPGGNTIYF.

This chain joins TRBV18 and TRBJ2-4; 7 bases are a match to TRBD2. Germline V gene lookup returns CDR1 KGHSH and CDR2 LQKENI. V shed 2 bases, J shed 15 bases, and the junction held 13 bases outside the gene matches. This CDR3 has 14 residues. The CDR3 nucleotides are TGTGCCAGCTCACCAGAAACAAGCGGGGTTCATTGGTACTTC. Translation: CASSPETSGVHWYF.

Turning to this clone: Other DNA sequences in this specimen translate into the identical CDR3. The J gene is TRBJ1-1, the V gene TRBV11-3; D remains unclear. Germline V gene lookup returns CDR1 SGHNT and CDR2 YENEEA. CDR3 length: 13 residues. The germline V and J ends were trimmed by 3 bases and 1 base, with 6 bases remaining between them. CDR3 loop: CASSLGGNTEAFF. CDR3 DNA sequence: TGTGCCAGCAGCTTGGGAGGGAACACTGAAGCTTTCTTT.

The chain carries TRBV27 and TRBJ1-1, with 8 positions matching TRBD1. Germline CDR1 and CDR2: MNHEY and SMNVEV (reference sequence). The CDR3 is 14 residues long. Germline trimming cut 0 bases from V and 9 bases from J; bases unmatched to any gene: 6. CDR3 sequence reads: CASSLSQGGKQAFF. DNA of the CDR3: TGTGCCAGCAGTTTATCACAGGGGGGCAAACAAGCTTTCTTT.

V gene TRBV19 combines with J gene TRBJ2-5; 10 positions agree with TRBD2. The CDR3 runs 14 residues. J gave up 5 bases and V 8 bases, and 8 bases lay outside the gene matches. CDR1 and CDR2 from the germline V gene are LNHDA and SQIVND (reference sequence). This CDR3 reads CASHAGTSVETQYF. DNA for the CDR3: TGTGCCAGTCACGCCGGGACTAGCGTGGAGACCCAGTACTTC. Using reference TRBV19 and TRBJ2-5 for the parts outside the CDR3, the full variable domain is DGGITQSPKYLFRKEGQNVTLSCEQNLNHDAMYWYRQDPGQGLRLIYYSQIVNDFQKGDIAEGYSVSREKKESFPLTVTSAQKNPTAFYLCASHAGTSVETQYFGPGTRLLVL.